Following are 11 T cell receptor beta chains from one sample sequenced in a study of T-cell reconstitution after alpha-beta-depleted transplantation in children. Preparation of the TCRbeta library was carried out with unique molecular identifiers. TCRdb re-analysed the PCR reads in MiXCR, keeping a single row per CDR3 protein. The sample consists of roughly 300,000 distinct CDR3 sequences, 9.5% to 10% of them appearing once. The sequenced sample was PBMCs from the stem cell graft donor, obtained from the stem cell graft. These receptors came from a human donor who donated a stem cell graft to a child with SCID.

This clonotype was picked up a small number of times. The chain recombines TRBV20-1 with TRBJ1-5; D ambiguous. The germline CDR1 and CDR2 sequences are DFQATT and SNEGSKA (reference sequence). The CDR3 runs to 15 residues. Trimming removed 4 bases from V and 0 bases from J, with 13 bases in between. The CDR3 DNA follows: TGCAGTGCTACCCTCTCCGGTTATAGCAATCAGCCCCAGCATTTT. This sequence encodes CSATLSGYSNQPQHF.

This clonotype was recorded once. The chain employs TRBV15 and TRBJ2-7, with TRBD1 as a possible D gene (5 bases). Trimming took off 0 bases at V and 3 bases at J, with 15 bases between the two ends. The CDR3 covers 16 residues. Germline-derived CDR1 and CDR2 are LNHNV and YYDKDF (reference sequence). CDR3 sequence (DNA): TGTGCCACCAGCAGAGAGGCGACAGCCACCTTCTACGAGCAGTACTTC. The encoded protein is CATSREATATFYEQYF.

CDR3 loop: CASSTGELTKNIQYF. CDR3 DNA sequence: TGTGCCAGCTCAACAGGGGAACTAACCAAAAACATTCAGTACTTC. The chain joins TRBV18 to TRBJ2-4, with 7 bases lining up with TRBD1. There are 15 residues in the CDR3. J gave up 2 bases and V 5 bases, and 6 bases lay outside the gene matches. CDR1 and CDR2 from the germline V gene are KGHSH and LQKENI.

In this sample, this clonotype turned up a few times. V and J are TRBV7-8 and TRBJ2-4, with D unclear. This CDR3 spans 15 amino acids. Trimming shortened V by 1 base and J by 8 bases, and 15 bases separated the two germline ends. Germline values: CDR1 SGHVS, CDR2 FQNEAQ. CDR3 coding DNA: TGTGCCAGCAGCTTAGGGCCGCAGGCACAGCACATTCAGTACTTC. Amino acid sequence: CASSLGPQAQHIQYF. Full variable domain (rest looked up from reference TRBV7-8 and TRBJ2-4): GAGVSQSPRYKVAKRGQDVALRCDPISGHVSLFWYQQALGQGPEFLTYFQNEAQLDKSGLPSDRFFAERPEGSVSTLKIQRTQQEDSAVYLCASSLGPQAQHIQYFGAGTRLSVL.

A few counts support this clonotype. The chain joins TRBV3-1 to TRBJ1-1; unclear D gene. The V end was cut by 0 bases, the J end by 4 bases, with 9 bases between. The germline V gene encodes CDR1 LGHDT and CDR2 YNNKEL (reference sequence). The CDR3 has 14 residues. The CDR3 coding sequence is TGTGCCAGCAGCCAAGACAGAGGCTCCACTGAAGCTTTCTTT. Translated, it gives CASSQDRGSTEAFF.

This clonotype was seen a few times. The CDR3 loop reads CASSPQPGQLTSTDTQYF. The CDR3 DNA reads as TGTGCCAGCAGTCCCCAGCCGGGACAGTTAACTAGCACAGATACGCAGTATTTT. The gene calls are TRBV27 and TRBJ2-3, with TRBD1 matching 7 bases. Germline V CDR1 and CDR2: MNHEY, SMNVEV (reference sequence). The J segment lost 0 bases and the V segment lost 5 bases, leaving 14 bases of the junction unmatched. The CDR3 runs 18 residues.

There are many counts of this clonotype. The chain couples TRBV7-7 to TRBJ2-2, with a tentative D call TRBD1 (6 bases). Germline V gene data show CDR1 as SSHAT and CDR2 as FNYEAQ (reference sequence). Trimming shortened V by 6 bases and J by 0 bases, and 11 bases separated the two germline ends. The CDR3 is made up of 15 amino acids. This CDR3 reads CASRAGTTNTGELFF. The CDR3 DNA sequence: TGTGCCAGCAGGGCCGGGACAACGAACACCGGGGAGCTGTTTTTT.

Remarks on this clonotype: The junction shows a germline mismatch at one end, possibly a read error. J is TRBJ2-4 and V is TRBV29-1, with D possibly matching TRBD1 (6 bases). The CDR3 is 13 amino acids. Germline CDR1 and CDR2: SQVTM and ANQGSEA. CDR3 bases: TGCAGCGTTGAAGGACAGGCCAAAAACAGTCAGTACTTC. Translated, it gives CSVEGQAKNSQYF.

The table lists this clonotype with a few counts. The rearrangement joins TRBV11-2 to TRBJ1-1, with D perhaps TRBD1 (6 bases). V was pared by 4 bases and J by 5 bases, with 23 bases between. CDR1 SGHAT and CDR2 FQNNGV come from the germline V gene. The CDR3 has 17 amino acids. Here the CDR3 DNA reads TGTGCCAGCAGCTCCGCTTGGGGGGCGCAGAAGGGGACTGAAGCTTTCTTT. Protein sequence: CASSSAWGAQKGTEAFF.

This clonotype appeared a few times. The chain employs TRBV5-6 and TRBJ1-3, with D maybe TRBD1 (6 bases). The CDR3 runs 14 residues. V lost 7 bases, J lost 3 bases, and 14 bases lay in between. CDR1 is SGHDT, CDR2 YYEEEE, per germline. CDR3 in DNA: TGTGCCAGCGGCCCCCGAGGGGGTGGAAACACCATATATTTT. It yields the protein CASGPRGGGNTIYF.

The V call is TRBV2, the J call TRBJ2-5; D gene ambiguous. V gave up 6 bases and J gave up 5 bases, with 7 bases separating them. Germline assignment: CDR1 SNHLY and CDR2 FYNNEI. The CDR3 contains 11 residues. CDR3 sequence: CASRTGETQYF. The DNA for the CDR3 is TGTGCCAGCAGGACTGGGGAGACCCAGTACTTC.